This T cell receptor beta chain was identified during a study of blood T cell repertoires in COVID-19. The data were produced by immunoSEQ multiplex PCR, yet TCRdb's version contains in-frame clones alone and is incomplete. The table includes about 230,000 clones, around 90% detected once. A word on this clone: A read error may produce the germline difference seen at one junction end.

CDR1 is SEHNR and CDR2 is FQNEAQ in the germline V gene (reference sequence). The CDR3 length is 15 residues. Material for sequencing was peripheral blood. The TCR sequence derives from a woman aged 18-29 years who had recovered from COVID-19. The chain couples TRBV7-9 to TRBJ1-4; D gene unclear. The CDR3 spells CASRVIDGTTEKLFF. CDR3 nucleotide sequence: TGTGCCAGCAGGGTTATTGACGGCACTACTGAAAAACTGTTTTTT.